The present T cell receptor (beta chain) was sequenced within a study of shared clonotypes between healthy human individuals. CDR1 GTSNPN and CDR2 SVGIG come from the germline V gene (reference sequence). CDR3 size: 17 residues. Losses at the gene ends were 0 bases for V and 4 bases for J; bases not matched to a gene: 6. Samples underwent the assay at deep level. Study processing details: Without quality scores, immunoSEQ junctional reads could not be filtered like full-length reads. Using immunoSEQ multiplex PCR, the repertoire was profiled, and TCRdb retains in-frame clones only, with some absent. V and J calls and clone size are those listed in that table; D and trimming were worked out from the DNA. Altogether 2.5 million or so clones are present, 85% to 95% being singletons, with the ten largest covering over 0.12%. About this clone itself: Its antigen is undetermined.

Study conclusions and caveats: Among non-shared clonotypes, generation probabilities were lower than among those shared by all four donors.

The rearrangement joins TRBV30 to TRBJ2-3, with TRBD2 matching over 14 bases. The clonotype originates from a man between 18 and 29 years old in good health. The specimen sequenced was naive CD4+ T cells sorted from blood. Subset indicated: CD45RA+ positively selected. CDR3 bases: TGTGCCTGGAGTGTACGGACTAGCGGGAGGCTGCCAGATACGCAGTATTTT. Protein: CAWSVRTSGRLPDTQYF.